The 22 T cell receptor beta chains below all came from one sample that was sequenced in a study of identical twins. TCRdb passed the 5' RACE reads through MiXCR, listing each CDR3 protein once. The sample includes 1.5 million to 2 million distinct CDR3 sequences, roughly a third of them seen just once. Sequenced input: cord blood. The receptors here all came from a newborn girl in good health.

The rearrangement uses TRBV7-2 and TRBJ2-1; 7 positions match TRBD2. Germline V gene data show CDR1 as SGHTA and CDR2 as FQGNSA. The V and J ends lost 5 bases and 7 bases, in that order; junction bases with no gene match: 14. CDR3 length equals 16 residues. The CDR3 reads CASSRDYPLIPNEQFF. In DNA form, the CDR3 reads TGTGCCAGCAGCCGGGACTACCCCTTGATCCCGAATGAGCAGTTCTTC.

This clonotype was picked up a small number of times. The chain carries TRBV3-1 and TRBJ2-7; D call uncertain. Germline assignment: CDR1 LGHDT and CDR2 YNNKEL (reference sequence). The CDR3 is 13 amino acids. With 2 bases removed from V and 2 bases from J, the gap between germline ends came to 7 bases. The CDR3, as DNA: TGTGCCAGCAGCCAAAGCCCTCCCTACGAGCAGTACTTC. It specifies CASSQSPPYEQYF.

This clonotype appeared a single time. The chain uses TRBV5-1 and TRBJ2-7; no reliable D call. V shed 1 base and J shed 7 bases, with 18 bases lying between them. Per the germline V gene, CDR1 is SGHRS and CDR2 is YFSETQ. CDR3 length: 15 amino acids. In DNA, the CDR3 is TGCGCCAGCAGCTTGACAGACTTTCGCTACAATGAGCAGTACTTC. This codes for CASSLTDFRYNEQYF.

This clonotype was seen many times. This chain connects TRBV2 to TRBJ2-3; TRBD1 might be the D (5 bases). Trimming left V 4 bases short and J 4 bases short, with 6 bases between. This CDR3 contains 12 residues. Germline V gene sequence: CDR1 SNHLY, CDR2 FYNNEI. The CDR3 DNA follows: TGTGCCAGCAGTGGGGGCGCAGATACGCAGTATTTT. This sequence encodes CASSGGADTQYF.

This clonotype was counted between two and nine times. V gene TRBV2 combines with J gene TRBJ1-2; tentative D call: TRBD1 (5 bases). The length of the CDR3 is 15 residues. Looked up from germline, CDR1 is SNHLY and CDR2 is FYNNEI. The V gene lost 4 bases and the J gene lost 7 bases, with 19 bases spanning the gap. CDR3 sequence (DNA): TGTGCCAGCAGTGTCGATTCAGGCAGGGAGGGTGGCTACACCTTC. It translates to CASSVDSGREGGYTF.

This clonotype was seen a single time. This chain's CDR3 is CASSAAGLAGDNEQFF. The DNA for the CDR3 is TGCGCCAGCAGCGCAGCCGGACTAGCGGGGGACAATGAGCAGTTCTTC. V usage is TRBV5-1 and J usage is TRBJ2-1; 13 nucleotides match TRBD2. Looked up from germline, CDR1 is SGHRS and CDR2 is YFSETQ. V shed 4 bases and J 5 bases; nucleotides not matched to a gene: 6. The CDR3 has 16 amino acids. Combining the CDR3 with reference TRBV5-1 and TRBJ2-1 gives the whole variable domain KAGVTQTPRYLIKTRGQQVTLSCSPISGHRSVSWYQQTPGQGLQFLFEYFSETQRNKGNFPGRFSGRQFSNSRSEMNVSTLELGDSALYLCASSAAGLAGDNEQFFGPGTRLTVL.

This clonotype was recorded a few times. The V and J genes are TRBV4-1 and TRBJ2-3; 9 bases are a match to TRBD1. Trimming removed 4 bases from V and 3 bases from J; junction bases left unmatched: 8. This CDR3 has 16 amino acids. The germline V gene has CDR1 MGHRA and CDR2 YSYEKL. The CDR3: CASSLFRDRVTDTQYF. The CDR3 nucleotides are TGCGCCAGCAGCCTATTCCGGGACAGGGTAACAGATACGCAGTATTTT.

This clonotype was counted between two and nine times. CDR3 sequence (DNA): TGCAGCGCACTAGGGGTTTGGGGCACTGAAGCTTTCTTT. This sequence encodes CSALGVWGTEAFF. The rearrangement uses TRBV29-1 and TRBJ1-1; D is perhaps TRBD1 (5 bases). V dropped 7 bases and J dropped 4 bases, with 16 bases sitting between them. CDR3 length: 13 amino acids. Germline-derived CDR1 and CDR2 are SQVTM and ANQGSEA. Supplemented by reference TRBV29-1 and TRBJ1-1, the full variable domain reads SAVISQKPSRDICQRGTSLTIQCQVDSQVTMMFWYRQQPGQSLTLIATANQGSEATYESGFVIDKFPISRPNLTFSTLTVSNMSPEDSSIYLCSALGVWGTEAFFGQGTRLTVV.

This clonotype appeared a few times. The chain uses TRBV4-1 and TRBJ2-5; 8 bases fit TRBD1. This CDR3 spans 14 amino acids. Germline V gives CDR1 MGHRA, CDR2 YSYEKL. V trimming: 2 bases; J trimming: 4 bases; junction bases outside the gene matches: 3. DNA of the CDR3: TGCGCCAGCAGCCAAACACAGGGGGGAGAGACCCAGTACTTC. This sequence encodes CASSQTQGGETQYF.

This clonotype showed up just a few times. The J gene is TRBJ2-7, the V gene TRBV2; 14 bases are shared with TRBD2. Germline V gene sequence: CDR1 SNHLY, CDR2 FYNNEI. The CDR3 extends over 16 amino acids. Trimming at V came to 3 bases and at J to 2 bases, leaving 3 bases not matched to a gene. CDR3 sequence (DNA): TGTGCCAGCAGTGAGGGACTAGCGGGAGCCCCCTACGAGCAGTACTTC. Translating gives CASSEGLAGAPYEQYF.

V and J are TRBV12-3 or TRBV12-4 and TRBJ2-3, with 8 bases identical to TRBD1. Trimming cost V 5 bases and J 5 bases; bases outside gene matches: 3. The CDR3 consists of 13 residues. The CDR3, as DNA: TGTGCCAGCAGTGATACAGGGGGAGATACGCAGTATTTT. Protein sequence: CASSDTGGDTQYF.

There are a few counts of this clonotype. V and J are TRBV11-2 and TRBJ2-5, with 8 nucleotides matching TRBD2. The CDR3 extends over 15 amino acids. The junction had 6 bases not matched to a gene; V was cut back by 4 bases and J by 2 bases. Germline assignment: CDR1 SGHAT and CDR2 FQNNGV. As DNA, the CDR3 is TGTGCCAGCAGCTATAGGGGACTAGATCAAGAGACCCAGTACTTC. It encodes CASSYRGLDQETQYF.

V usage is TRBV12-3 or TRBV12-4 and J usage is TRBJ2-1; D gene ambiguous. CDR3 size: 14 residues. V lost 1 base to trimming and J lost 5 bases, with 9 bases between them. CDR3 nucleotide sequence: TGTGCCAGCAGTTTAGGTGCGCAGAACAATGAGCAGTTCTTC. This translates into CASSLGAQNNEQFF.

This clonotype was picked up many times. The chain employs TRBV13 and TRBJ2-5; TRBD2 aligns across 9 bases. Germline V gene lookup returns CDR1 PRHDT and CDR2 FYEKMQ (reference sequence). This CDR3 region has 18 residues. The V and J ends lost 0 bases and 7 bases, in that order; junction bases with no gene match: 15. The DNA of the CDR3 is TGTGCCAGCAGCTTAGGCCCACCCCCCGGGACTAGCTTTTTGACCCAGTACTTC. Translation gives CASSLGPPPGTSFLTQYF.

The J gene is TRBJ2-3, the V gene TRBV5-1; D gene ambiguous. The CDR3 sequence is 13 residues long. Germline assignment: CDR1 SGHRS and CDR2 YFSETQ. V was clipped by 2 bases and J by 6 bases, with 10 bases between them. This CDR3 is CASSFGGRDTQYF. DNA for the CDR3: TGCGCCAGCAGCTTCGGCGGACGGGATACGCAGTATTTT.

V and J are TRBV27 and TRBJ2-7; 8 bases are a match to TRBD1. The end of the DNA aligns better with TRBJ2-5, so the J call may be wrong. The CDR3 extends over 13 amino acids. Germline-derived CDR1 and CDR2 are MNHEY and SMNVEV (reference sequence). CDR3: CASRQTGAETQYF. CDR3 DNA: TGTGCCAGCAGGCAGACAGGGGCAGAGACCCAGTACTTC.

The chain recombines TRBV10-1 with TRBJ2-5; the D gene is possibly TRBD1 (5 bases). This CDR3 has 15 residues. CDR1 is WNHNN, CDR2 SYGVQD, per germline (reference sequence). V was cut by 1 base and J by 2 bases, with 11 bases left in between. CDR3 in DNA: TGCGCCAGCAGTGAGTTTACAGGCCTTCAAGAGACCCAGTACTTC. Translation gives CASSEFTGLQETQYF.

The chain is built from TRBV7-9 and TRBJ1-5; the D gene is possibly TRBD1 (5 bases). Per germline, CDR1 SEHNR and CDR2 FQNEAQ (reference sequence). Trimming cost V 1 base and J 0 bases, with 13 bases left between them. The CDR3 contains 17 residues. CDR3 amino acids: CASSLGVGGGSNQPQHF. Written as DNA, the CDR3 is TGTGCCAGCAGCTTAGGGGTTGGGGGAGGTAGCAATCAGCCCCAGCATTTT.

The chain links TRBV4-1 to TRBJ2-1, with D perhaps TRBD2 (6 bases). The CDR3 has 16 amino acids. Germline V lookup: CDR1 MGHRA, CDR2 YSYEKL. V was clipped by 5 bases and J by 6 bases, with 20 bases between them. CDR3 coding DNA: TGCGCCAGCAGCGTTCGACTAGTAATATTGAGCAATGAGCAGTTCTTC. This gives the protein CASSVRLVILSNEQFF.

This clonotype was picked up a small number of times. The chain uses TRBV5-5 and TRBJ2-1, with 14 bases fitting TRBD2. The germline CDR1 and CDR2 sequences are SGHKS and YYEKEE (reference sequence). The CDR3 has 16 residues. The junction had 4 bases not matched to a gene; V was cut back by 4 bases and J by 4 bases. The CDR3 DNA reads TGTGCCAGCAGCGGAGGACTAGCGGGAGGATACAATGAGCAGTTCTTC. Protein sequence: CASSGGLAGGYNEQFF.

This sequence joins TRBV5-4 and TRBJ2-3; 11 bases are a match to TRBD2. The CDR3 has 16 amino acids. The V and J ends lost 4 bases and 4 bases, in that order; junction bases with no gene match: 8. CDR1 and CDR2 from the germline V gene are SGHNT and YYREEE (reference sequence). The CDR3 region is CASSPHLSGGADTQYF. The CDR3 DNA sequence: TGTGCCAGCAGCCCCCACCTTAGCGGGGGGGCAGATACGCAGTATTTT.

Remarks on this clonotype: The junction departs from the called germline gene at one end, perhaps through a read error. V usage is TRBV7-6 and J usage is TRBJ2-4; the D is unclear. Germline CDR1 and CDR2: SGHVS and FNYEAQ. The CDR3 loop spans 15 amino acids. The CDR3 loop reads CASSLERWPNNIQYF. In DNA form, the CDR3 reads TGTGCCAGCAGCTTAGAACGGTGGCCCAATAACATTCAGTACTTC.